The 27 T cell receptor beta chains below come from one sample, sequenced in a study of shared clonotypes between healthy human individuals. Sequenced by immunoSEQ multiplex PCR; TCRdb stores in-frame clones only, minus some. The data hold hundreds of thousands of clones, with less than 85% observed a single time. Sequences were obtained from memory CD4+ T cells sorted from blood. Subset meaning: CD45RA-negative fraction. Every receptor here comes from a man aged 30-40 years in good health.

This clone has just a few counts. The chain joins TRBV6-1 to TRBJ1-2; no clear D gene. Between the trimmed V and J ends, which lost 4 bases and 3 bases, there was a span of 6 bases. CDR3 size: 12 residues. Germline values: CDR1 MNHNS, CDR2 SASEGT. The CDR3 here is CASSGSYYGYTF. The CDR3 DNA sequence: TGTGCCAGCAGTGGGAGCTACTATGGCTACACCTTC.

In regard to this clone: At one end, the junction sequence differs from germline, possibly due to a read error. V usage is TRBV7-2 and J usage is TRBJ2-7; 9 bases are shared with TRBD2. CDR1 SGHTA and CDR2 FQGNSA come from the germline V gene. There are 15 residues in the CDR3. The CDR3 here is CASSLSASGMYGQYF. Written as DNA, the CDR3 is TGTGCCAGCAGCTTATCGGCTAGCGGGATGTACGGGCAGTACTTC.

The chain has TRBV27 and TRBJ1-2; tentative D call: TRBD1 (5 bases). The germline V gene encodes CDR1 MNHEY and CDR2 SMNVEV (reference sequence). Trimming stripped 5 bases from V and 8 bases from J, with 12 bases between. CDR3 size: 12 residues. CDR3 DNA: TGTGCCAGCAGTCCCCGCAGGGAAGGCTACACCTTC. Protein: CASSPRREGYTF.

The V gene is TRBV10-2, the J gene TRBJ2-5; D is undetermined. V shed 3 bases and J shed 4 bases, with 15 bases lying between them. The length of the CDR3 is 15 residues. Germline lookup yields CDR1 WSHSY and CDR2 SAAADI. This CDR3 reads CASSEKRLGVETQYF. CDR3 nucleotides: TGCGCCAGCAGTGAAAAGAGACTCGGAGTAGAGACCCAGTACTTC.

V is TRBV28 and J is TRBJ1-1; D ambiguous. The CDR3 has 11 residues. The germline CDR1 and CDR2 sequences are MDHEN and SYDVKM. V lost 6 bases, J lost 13 bases, and 15 bases lay in between. CDR3 sequence reads: CASRNTWGGFF. As DNA, the CDR3 is TGTGCCAGCAGAAATACTTGGGGAGGTTTCTTT.

The chain joins TRBV7-2 to TRBJ2-2; D is perhaps TRBD2 (6 bases). The germline CDR1 and CDR2 sequences are SGHTA and FQGNSA. The V and J ends lost 1 base and 6 bases respectively, with 12 bases between them. CDR3 length: 15 residues. The CDR3 nucleotides read TGTGCCAGCAGCTTAGGCGTGCTAGCGTCCGGGGAGCTGTTTTTT. It codes for CASSLGVLASGELFF. Full variable domain (missing parts from reference TRBV7-2 and TRBJ2-2): GAGVSQSPSNKVTEKGKDVELRCDPISGHTALYWYRQSLGQGLEFLIYFQGNSAPDKSGLPSDRFSAERTGGSVSTLTIQRTQQEDSAVYLCASSLGVLASGELFFGEGSRLTVL.

This clone was seen a single time. The chain couples TRBV7-9 to TRBJ2-5; D tentatively reads TRBD1 or TRBD2 (6 bases each). The CDR3 covers 15 residues. CDR1 is SEHNR and CDR2 is FQNEAQ in the germline V gene (reference sequence). Trimming shortened V by 5 bases and J by 1 base, and 14 bases separated the two germline ends. The CDR3 DNA reads TGTGCCAGCAGCGCTAGGGGGGCGGTCCAAGAGACCCAGTACTTC. Translation gives CASSARGAVQETQYF.

The chain joins TRBV29-1 to TRBJ2-1; TRBD2 agrees at 8 bases. The V segment lost 7 bases and the J segment 9 bases; nucleotides outside the gene matches: 14. CDR1 and CDR2 from the germline V gene are SQVTM and ANQGSEA. There are 14 residues in the CDR3. The CDR3, as DNA: TGCAGCGGAACTGGAGGAGCGGGAGACGGTGAGCAGTTCTTC. Translated: CSGTGGAGDGEQFF.

V and J are TRBV2 and TRBJ2-1, with 8 bases matching TRBD1. The CDR3 length is 15 residues. J gave up 9 bases and V 2 bases, and 9 bases lay outside the gene matches. The germline gives CDR1 SNHLY, CDR2 FYNNEI. CDR3 bases: TGTGCCAGCAGTGAACGGCAGGGGGCCTGGGGTGAGCAGTTCTTC. It specifies CASSERQGAWGEQFF.

Notes on this clone: This clone may be a read error of a much larger clone one base away. The chain combines TRBV10-3 with TRBJ1-1, with D perhaps TRBD1 (6 bases). V was pared by 4 bases and J by 3 bases, with 15 bases between. The CDR3 has 15 amino acids. Germline V gene data show CDR1 as ENHRY and CDR2 as SYGVKD. This CDR3 is CAISVTGRQDTEAFF. The CDR3 DNA sequence: TGTGCCATCAGTGTCACCGGTAGACAGGACACTGAAGCTTTCTTT.

This chain connects TRBV5-4 to TRBJ2-3; the D is unclear. Trimming shortened V by 3 bases and J by 6 bases, and 20 bases separated the two germline ends. Per the germline V gene, CDR1 is SGHNT and CDR2 is YYREEE (reference sequence). The CDR3 covers 16 residues. CDR3 sequence reads: CASSSPGPYRPDTQYF. The CDR3 DNA reads TGTGCCAGCAGCTCCCCCGGACCATATAGGCCTGATACGCAGTATTTT.

The DNA of the CDR3 is TGTGCCAGCACCCACGGGGACAGCCCGGGCGGGACGCAGTATTTT. Translated: CASTHGDSPGGTQYF. The rearrangement uses TRBV5-5 and TRBJ2-3; TRBD1 agrees at 7 bases. The CDR3 spans 15 residues. V was clipped by 6 bases and J by 9 bases; unmatched bases: 16. Germline loops: CDR1 SGHKS, CDR2 YYEKEE (reference sequence).

The chain combines TRBV11-2 with TRBJ2-2; 8 bases fit TRBD1. The CDR3 has 14 amino acids. The V gene's germline CDR1 is SGHAT and CDR2 FQNNGV. Trimming removed 5 bases from V and 6 bases from J; junction bases left unmatched: 5. CDR3 nucleotide sequence: TGTGCCAGCAGCCTAACAGGGGGATCCGGGGAGCTGTTTTTT. Amino acids: CASSLTGGSGELFF.

V and J are TRBV5-4 and TRBJ2-7; D tentatively reads TRBD1 or TRBD2 (6 bases each). From germline, CDR1 is SGHNT and CDR2 YYREEE (reference sequence). This CDR3 region has 12 residues. V shed 7 bases and J shed 7 bases, with 15 bases lying between them. As DNA, the CDR3 is TGTGCCAGCGGAGGGGGGAGAAAGGAGCAGTACTTC. This encodes CASGGGRKEQYF.

The chain combines TRBV6-6 with TRBJ2-7, with D possibly TRBD2 on 5 matching bases. V was trimmed by 2 bases and J by 10 bases, leaving 24 bases between them. The CDR3 contains 16 residues. The germline CDR1 and CDR2 sequences are MNHNY and SVGAGI (reference sequence). CDR3 in amino acids: CASSYREGGRRGDQYF. The CDR3 DNA sequence: TGTGCCAGCAGTTACCGTGAGGGCGGGCGACGAGGAGACCAGTACTTC.

V usage is TRBV7-9 and J usage is TRBJ2-3; 8 bases agree with TRBD1. The trim removed 5 bases at V and 5 bases at J, leaving 9 bases unmatched. This CDR3 region has 15 residues. The germline V gene encodes CDR1 SEHNR and CDR2 FQNEAQ (reference sequence). CDR3 coding DNA: TGTGCCAGCAGCCCCCGGACAGGGACGGAAGATACGCAGTATTTT. This codes for CASSPRTGTEDTQYF.

The chain joins TRBV7-2 to TRBJ2-3; D perhaps matches TRBD1 (5 bases). CDR1 SGHTA and CDR2 FQGNSA come from the germline V gene. The CDR3 runs to 15 residues. V was clipped by 3 bases and J by 0 bases, with 10 bases between them. CDR3 bases: TGTGCCAGCAGCTTGACAGCCCGCAGCACAGATACGCAGTATTTT. Protein product: CASSLTARSTDTQYF.

The rearrangement links TRBV18 to TRBJ2-1, with TRBD2 identical over 10 bases. V trimming: 2 bases; J trimming: 11 bases; junction bases outside the gene matches: 3. The CDR3 length is 13 residues. Germline V gene lookup returns CDR1 KGHSH and CDR2 LQKENI. CDR3 residues: CASSPTSGDKQFF. The DNA for the CDR3 is TGTGCCAGCTCACCAACTAGCGGGGATAAGCAGTTCTTC.

This clone occurred once. The V gene is TRBV2, the J gene TRBJ1-4; tentative D call: TRBD1 (6 bases). Trimming removed 8 bases from V and 5 bases from J, with 24 bases in between. The CDR3 is 17 amino acids. CDR1 is SNHLY and CDR2 is FYNNEI in the germline V gene. The CDR3 loop is CASGSLRVYRENEKLFF. In DNA, the CDR3 is TGTGCCAGCGGGTCGCTAAGAGTGTACAGGGAAAATGAAAAACTGTTTTTT.

On this clone: The same CDR3 arises from other DNA sequences in this sample as well. The chain joins TRBV5-1 to TRBJ2-3; D not certain. CDR3 length: 11 residues. Trimming pared 4 bases from V and 2 bases from J, leaving 2 bases between. Germline assignment: CDR1 SGHRS and CDR2 YFSETQ. The CDR3 loop is CASSLTDTQYF. The CDR3 DNA reads TGCGCCAGCAGCCTCACAGATACGCAGTATTTT. The complete variable domain, with remaining parts taken from reference TRBV5-1 and TRBJ2-3, reads KAGVTQTPRYLIKTRGQQVTLSCSPISGHRSVSWYQQTPGQGLQFLFEYFSETQRNKGNFPGRFSGRQFSNSRSEMNVSTLELGDSALYLCASSLTDTQYFGPGTRLTVL.

The chain combines TRBV7-2 with TRBJ1-3; D uncertain. Germline V gene data show CDR1 as SGHTA and CDR2 as FQGNSA. This CDR3 region has 15 residues. The germline V and J ends were trimmed by 2 bases and 3 bases, with 11 bases remaining between them. The CDR3 DNA sequence: TGTGCCAGCAGCTTAAGTACGGGAATTGGAAACACCATATATTTT. Protein sequence: CASSLSTGIGNTIYF.

The chain combines TRBV5-1 with TRBJ2-1; TRBD1 or TRBD2 may be the D gene (6 bases each). Germline values: CDR1 SGHRS, CDR2 YFSETQ. Trimming stripped 4 bases from V and 3 bases from J, with 11 bases between. The CDR3 totals 14 residues. This CDR3 reads CASSGGDIYNEQFF. As DNA, the CDR3 is TGCGCCAGCAGCGGAGGGGACATCTACAATGAGCAGTTCTTC.

This clone showed up just once. The chain joins TRBV6-6 to TRBJ2-4, with D maybe TRBD2 (7 bases). The CDR3 totals 16 residues. Germline V gene data show CDR1 as MNHNY and CDR2 as SVGAGI (reference sequence). V gave up 6 bases and J gave up 6 bases, with 21 bases separating them. The CDR3 region has the DNA TGTGCCAGCAGCCCCTGGGACGGGGGGCTATTAAACATTCAGTACTTC. Translation gives CASSPWDGGLLNIQYF.

The V gene is TRBV11-3, the J gene TRBJ2-7; weak D call: TRBD2 (5 bases). The CDR3 runs 15 residues. Trimming removed 5 bases at V and 1 base at J, with 15 bases between. Germline-derived CDR1 and CDR2 are SGHNT and YENEEA. This CDR3 is CASSQAGGPSYEQYF. In DNA, the CDR3 is TGTGCCAGCAGCCAGGCCGGCGGGCCATCCTACGAGCAGTACTTC. The whole variable domain, filled in from reference TRBV11-3 and TRBJ2-7, reads EAGVVQSPRYKIIEKKQPVAFWCNPISGHNTLYWYLQNLGQGPELLIRYENEEAVDDSQLPKDRFSAERLKGVDSTLKIQPAELGDSAVYLCASSQAGGPSYEQYFGPGTRLTVT.

The table lists this clone with many counts. CDR3 sequence: CASSSYPGETQYF. CDR3 bases: TGTGCCAGCAGTTCCTATCCTGGAGAGACCCAGTACTTC. J is TRBJ2-5 and V is TRBV6-4, with no clear D. Trimming removed 5 bases at V and 4 bases at J, with 11 bases between. The CDR3 runs to 13 residues. From germline, CDR1 is MRHNA and CDR2 SNTAGT.

In this sample, this clone turned up a few times. This chain joins TRBV5-4 and TRBJ2-3; 10 nucleotides line up with TRBD2. The CDR3 spans 17 residues. Germline CDR1 reads SGHNT; CDR2 reads YYREEE (reference sequence). Germline trimming cut 3 bases from V and 5 bases from J; bases unmatched to any gene: 12. The CDR3, as DNA: TGTGCCAGCAGCTCCGATGGTCTAGCGGGAGTGCGAGATACGCAGTATTTT. It is translated as CASSSDGLAGVRDTQYF.

This clone was recorded at least ten times. The J gene is TRBJ2-6, the V gene TRBV7-2, with D tentatively TRBD2 (5 bases). The length of the CDR3 is 13 residues. Germline assignment: CDR1 SGHTA and CDR2 FQGNSA. The germline V and J ends were trimmed by 5 bases and 9 bases, with 11 bases remaining between them. The DNA for the CDR3 is TGTGCCAGCAGCGCGCCGGGAATCAACGTCCTGACTTTC. It translates to CASSAPGINVLTF.